A selection of T cell receptor beta chains follows, all from one sample in a study of Graves' ophthalmopathy and Graves' hyperthyroidism. TCRdb re-analysed the multiplex PCR reads in MiXCR, keeping a single row per CDR3 protein. The profile shows fewer than 400,000 distinct CDR3 sequences, about 16% of them singletons. The sample comprised peripheral blood. These receptors were collected from a woman aged 18-29 years with Graves' ophthalmopathy. Each CDR3 is given with its conserved first and last residue. A D gene is named only where the DNA matches it firmly. Some rows mark clone size as missing; the rest say once, few, many or name a class of expanded clone.

j_gene | v_gene | d_gene | abundance | CDR3nt | CDR3aa
TRBJ2-5 | TRBV6-2/TRBV6-3 | TRBD2 | - | TGTGCCAGCAACAAAGCGGGAGGGCCTTCGACCCAGTACTTC | CASNKAGGPSTQYF
TRBJ1-1 | TRBV5-4 | - | many | TGTGCCAGCAGCTTGGTACGGGGCATCAACACTGAAGCTTTCTTT | CASSLVRGINTEAFF
TRBJ2-7 | TRBV29-1 | TRBD2 | many | TGCAGCGTGAGACTAGCGGGAGGTGCCGAGCAGTACTTC | CSVRLAGGAEQYF
TRBJ2-2 | TRBV9 | TRBD1 | many | TGTGCCAGCAGCGTAGAGGGGGCTCTGAACACCGGGGAGCTGTTTTTT | CASSVEGALNTGELFF
TRBJ2-4 | TRBV11-2 | TRBD2 | - | TGTGCCAGCAGCTCCGACCCCCTACTAGCGGGGCCTAAAAACATTCAGTACTTC | CASSSDPLLAGPKNIQYF
TRBJ1-1 | TRBV7-8 | TRBD1 | - | TGTGCCAGCAGCGAACAGGGGCGTAGGATCGTGAACACTGAAGCTTTCTTT | CASSEQGRRIVNTEAFF
TRBJ1-1 | TRBV29-1 | - | many | TGCAGCGTTGAAGCAAACGGGGGTAACCCTAACACTGAAGCTTTCTTT | CSVEANGGNPNTEAFF
TRBJ2-7 | TRBV11-2 | TRBD1 | many | TGTGCCAGCAGCGCCAGCCCCAGGGGGCTGTACGAGCAGTACTTC | CASSASPRGLYEQYF
TRBJ1-5 | TRBV28 | TRBD1 | many | TGTGCCAGCAGTTTTTGGGCAGGGGGCGGCAATCAGCCCCAGCATTTT | CASSFWAGGGNQPQHF
TRBJ2-5 | TRBV12-3/TRBV12-4 | - | few | TGTGCCAGCAGTAACAGGGACCAAGAGACCCAGTACTTC | CASSNRDQETQYF
TRBJ2-2 | TRBV29-1 | - | many | TGCAGCGTTGAAGGGACTTCGAACACCGGGGAGCTGTTTTTT | CSVEGTSNTGELFF
TRBJ2-7 | TRBV6-2/TRBV6-3 | - | many | TGTGCCAGCAGTTACTCTTCGGACCTTCCCGGGGGTTCGTACGAGCAGTACTTC | CASSYSSDLPGGSYEQYF
TRBJ2-7 | TRBV30 | - | many | TGTGCCTGGAGTGGGTACCGTGGGGAGCAGTACTTC | CAWSGYRGEQYF
TRBJ2-2 | TRBV7-3 | - | many | TGTGCCAGCATGGGAAACACCGGGGAGCTGTTTTTT | CASMGNTGELFF